This entry lists 28 T cell receptor beta chains sequenced from one sample in a study of CD8+ T cells in alopecia areata. After isolation, RNA underwent reverse transcription to generate cDNA as the sequencing template. TCRdb's copy holds only in-frame clones and misses some; the assay was immunoSEQ multiplex PCR. The top ten hold 0.75% to 0.95% of the sample, which has roughly 250,000 clones, roughly 60% seen once. The treatment here: oral pan-JAK inhibitor, 5-10 mg twice daily. The sequencing here drew on CD4+ T cells sorted from blood, taken at week 52, from a patient treated with tofacitinib. All receptors derive from a human donor with alopecia areata.

V gene TRBV29-1 combines with J gene TRBJ1-1, with D perhaps TRBD1 (5 bases). Germline lookup yields CDR1 SQVTM and CDR2 ANQGSEA. This CDR3 has 13 residues. Trimming left V 8 bases short and J 4 bases short, with 17 bases between. CDR3 region: CSFSSWGGTEAFF. The CDR3 coding sequence is TGCAGCTTCTCCTCCTGGGGGGGCACTGAAGCTTTCTTT.

J is TRBJ2-7 and V is TRBV30; TRBD1 or TRBD2 may be the D gene (5 bases each). With 5 bases removed from V and 1 base from J, the gap between germline ends came to 12 bases. This CDR3 region has 13 residues. Germline CDR1 is GTSNPN and CDR2 is SVGIG (reference sequence). The CDR3 nucleotides read TGTGCCTGGGCTTTGGGGGTTTCCTACGAGCAGTACTTC. Amino acid sequence: CAWALGVSYEQYF.

There are a few counts of this clone. The rearrangement links TRBV18 to TRBJ1-3, with D unclear. CDR3 size: 15 residues. V dropped 2 bases and J dropped 0 bases, with 8 bases sitting between them. The germline gives CDR1 KGHSH, CDR2 LQKENI. DNA of the CDR3: TGTGCCAGCTCACCAGCCGCAAGCTCTGGAAACACCATATATTTT. Amino acid sequence: CASSPAASSGNTIYF.

About this clone itself: The identical CDR3 is also encoded by other nucleotide sequences in the sample. J is TRBJ1-2 and V is TRBV19; 9 bases align to TRBD1. The CDR3 extends over 13 amino acids. Trimming at V came to 5 bases and at J to 5 bases, leaving 3 bases not matched to a gene. CDR1 and CDR2 from the germline V gene are LNHDA and SQIVND (reference sequence). CDR3 region: CASSPGTGYGYTF. In nucleotides, the CDR3 is TGTGCCAGTAGTCCCGGGACAGGGTATGGCTACACCTTC.

The chain carries TRBV2 and TRBJ2-4; perhaps TRBD1 as D (5 bases). The CDR3 length is 13 residues. Trimming took off 7 bases at V and 8 bases at J, with 15 bases between the two ends. Germline V gene sequence: CDR1 SNHLY, CDR2 FYNNEI. The CDR3 DNA reads as TGTGCCAGCACCTCCTTTCAGGGCCACATTCAGTACTTC. This encodes CASTSFQGHIQYF.

This clone has just a few counts. The rearrangement joins TRBV18 to TRBJ2-6; 7 nucleotides agree with TRBD1. J gave up 12 bases and V 2 bases, and 7 bases lay outside the gene matches. CDR1 is KGHSH and CDR2 is LQKENI in the germline V gene. The CDR3 has 14 amino acids. The CDR3 protein is CASSPDRDVAVLTF. The CDR3 nucleotides read TGTGCCAGCTCACCAGACAGGGATGTTGCCGTCCTGACTTTC.

The V call is TRBV7-3, the J call TRBJ2-3, with D uncertain. CDR3 length equals 13 residues. V was clipped by 5 bases and J by 4 bases, with 10 bases between them. Per germline, CDR1 SGHTA and CDR2 FQGTGA. CDR3 DNA: TGTGCCAGCAGCACCCGTGGCCCAGATACGCAGTATTTT. Protein sequence: CASSTRGPDTQYF. Full variable domain (missing parts from reference TRBV7-3 and TRBJ2-3): GAGVSQTPSNKVTEKGKYVELRCDPISGHTALYWYRQSLGQGPEFLIYFQGTGAADDSGLPNDRFFAVRPEGSVSTLKIQRTERGDSAVYLCASSTRGPDTQYFGPGTRLTVL.

The chain is built from TRBV19 and TRBJ1-5; unclear D gene. Germline V lookup: CDR1 LNHDA, CDR2 SQIVND (reference sequence). The CDR3 sequence is 13 residues long. The V gene lost 4 bases and the J gene lost 7 bases, with 11 bases spanning the gap. The CDR3 DNA follows: TGTGCCAGTAGTAGCCATCCTAGGCAGCCCCAGCATTTT. Amino acid sequence: CASSSHPRQPQHF.

V is TRBV29-1 and J is TRBJ2-5; 9 positions match TRBD2. The CDR3 has 12 amino acids. V lost 4 bases to trimming and J lost 4 bases; unmatched junction nucleotides: 1. CDR1 and CDR2 (germline): SQVTM, ANQGSEA. As DNA, the CDR3 is TGCAGCGTTGTAGCGGGGGCAGAGACCCAGTACTTC. This gives the protein CSVVAGAETQYF.

This clone appeared a single time. The V call is TRBV9, the J call TRBJ1-6; TRBD1 matches at 7 bases. This CDR3 is 13 amino acids long. CDR1 and CDR2 (germline): SGDLS, YYNGEE. Unmatched junction bases numbered 3, after V lost 3 bases and J lost 9 bases. The CDR3, as DNA: TGTGCCAGCAGCGGGCAGGGGGGTTCACCCCTCCACTTT. Translated, it gives CASSGQGGSPLHF.

This rearrangement joins TRBV23-1 to TRBJ2-5, with D possibly TRBD2 on 5 matching bases. TRBV23-1 is given ORF status, its function remaining uncertain. The CDR3 spans 14 residues. The germline V and J ends were trimmed by 9 bases and 5 bases, with 19 bases remaining between them. The DNA for the CDR3 is TGCGCCAGGGCCGGGAAAGAGAGGTCGGAGACCCAGTACTTC. Its protein product is CARAGKERSETQYF.

The chain carries TRBV7-2 and TRBJ1-2; unclear D gene. Germline V CDR1 and CDR2: SGHTA, FQGNSA. V was cut by 8 bases and J by 1 base, with 5 bases left in between. The length of the CDR3 is 11 residues. The CDR3 region is CASHYNYGYTF. The CDR3 bases are TGTGCCAGCCACTATAACTATGGCTACACCTTC.

The chain combines TRBV30 with TRBJ2-7, with D perhaps matching TRBD1 (6 bases). There are 14 residues in the CDR3. V was trimmed by 4 bases and J by 0 bases, leaving 13 bases between them. Germline V CDR1 and CDR2: GTSNPN, SVGIG (reference sequence). This CDR3 reads CAWNGDTSSYEQYF. Written as DNA, the CDR3 is TGTGCCTGGAACGGGGACACGAGCTCCTACGAGCAGTACTTC.

The chain carries TRBV9 and TRBJ2-1, with D possibly matching TRBD2 (5 bases). The V end was cut by 0 bases, the J end by 6 bases, with 10 bases between. CDR3 size: 14 residues. Germline V gene sequence: CDR1 SGDLS, CDR2 YYNGEE. In DNA, the CDR3 is TGTGCCAGCAGCGTAGATGGTGGGAGCAATGAGCAGTTCTTC. Translating it yields CASSVDGGSNEQFF.

Concerning this clone itself: The same CDR3 arises from other DNA sequences in this sample as well. J is TRBJ2-3 and V is TRBV7-2, with no clear D. The germline gives CDR1 SGHTA, CDR2 FQGNSA. This CDR3 has 11 amino acids. V lost 5 bases to trimming and J lost 5 bases, with 5 bases between them. The CDR3 here is CASSPRDTQYF. DNA for the CDR3: TGTGCCAGCAGCCCCCGAGATACGCAGTATTTT. The whole variable domain, remainder taken from reference TRBV7-2 and TRBJ2-3, is GAGVSQSPSNKVTEKGKDVELRCDPISGHTALYWYRQSLGQGLEFLIYFQGNSAPDKSGLPSDRFSAERTGGSVSTLTIQRTQQEDSAVYLCASSPRDTQYFGPGTRLTVL.

This clone has only a few counts. V usage is TRBV13 and J usage is TRBJ2-5; the D is unclear. This CDR3 is 15 amino acids long. Germline loops: CDR1 PRHDT, CDR2 FYEKMQ (reference sequence). Trimming pared 1 base from V and 4 bases from J, leaving 13 bases between. The CDR3 loop is CASSLDGSHPETQYF. The CDR3 DNA sequence: TGTGCCAGCAGCTTAGACGGCTCCCACCCAGAGACCCAGTACTTC.

The J gene is TRBJ1-5, the V gene TRBV18; no definite D call. Trimming shortened V by 3 bases and J by 0 bases, and 6 bases separated the two germline ends. The CDR3 consists of 14 residues. CDR1 is KGHSH, CDR2 LQKENI, per germline. Here the CDR3 reads CASSPSDSNQPQHF. CDR3 coding DNA: TGTGCCAGCTCACCTTCCGATAGCAATCAGCCCCAGCATTTT.

The rearrangement links TRBV2 to TRBJ2-2, with D possibly being TRBD1 (5 bases). Germline-derived CDR1 and CDR2 are SNHLY and FYNNEI. V lost 8 bases and J lost 6, with 10 bases in between. The length of the CDR3 is 12 residues. The CDR3 loop is CASQGFPGELFF. The CDR3 DNA reads TGTGCCAGCCAGGGATTCCCCGGGGAGCTGTTTTTT.

The V gene is TRBV6-5, the J gene TRBJ2-7; D uncertain. V gave up 5 bases and J gave up 2 bases, with 16 bases separating them. The CDR3 has 15 residues. The germline CDR1 and CDR2 sequences are MNHEY and SVGAGI. CDR3: CASSDFTGGTYEQYF. CDR3 bases: TGTGCCAGCAGTGACTTCACCGGCGGAACCTACGAGCAGTACTTC.

A single count supports this clone. This rearrangement joins TRBV30 to TRBJ1-1; D is possibly TRBD1 (5 bases). Germline V gene sequence: CDR1 GTSNPN, CDR2 SVGIG (reference sequence). This CDR3 comprises 13 residues. CDR3 bases: TGTTCCGCGGGGCACCCGGCTAACACTGAAGCTTTCTTT. It encodes CSAGHPANTEAFF.

V and J are TRBV5-1 and TRBJ1-4; 9 bases agree with TRBD1. V shed 4 bases and J 8 bases; nucleotides not matched to a gene: 6. Germline CDR1 reads SGHRS; CDR2 reads YFSETQ. This CDR3 region has 14 residues. CDR3 nucleotide sequence: TGCGCCAGCAGCCCCGGGACAGGGCAGGAAAAACTGTTTTTT. The encoded protein is CASSPGTGQEKLFF.

This clone was counted only a few times. V and J are TRBV27 and TRBJ1-5; D might be TRBD1 (6 bases). The CDR3 is 15 residues long. Between the trimmed V and J ends, which lost 5 bases and 3 bases, there was a span of 14 bases. From germline, CDR1 is MNHEY and CDR2 SMNVEV (reference sequence). For the CDR3, the DNA is TGTGCCAGCAGTCCATGGACAGCCCTCAATCAGCCCCAGCATTTT. It translates to CASSPWTALNQPQHF.

This chain connects TRBV6-1 to TRBJ2-7; 7 bases are shared with TRBD1. The CDR3 sequence is 13 residues long. Germline V lookup: CDR1 MNHNS, CDR2 SASEGT. Germline trimming cut 5 bases from V and 3 bases from J; bases unmatched to any gene: 4. The CDR3 sequence: CASSTRDSYEQYF. CDR3 nucleotide sequence: TGTGCCAGCAGTACCCGGGACAGCTACGAGCAGTACTTC.

The J gene is TRBJ2-1, the V gene TRBV25-1, with 12 bases matching TRBD2. Germline V gene lookup returns CDR1 MGHDK and CDR2 SYGVNS. J gave up 7 bases and V 4 bases, and 8 bases lay outside the gene matches. The CDR3 extends over 16 amino acids. In DNA, the CDR3 is TGTGCCAGCAGTGCCCCCGTCACTAGCGGGGGGAATGAGCAGTTCTTC. This sequence encodes CASSAPVTSGGNEQFF. Combining the CDR3 with reference TRBV25-1 and TRBJ2-1 gives the whole variable domain EADIYQTPRYLVIGTGKKITLECSQTMGHDKMYWYQQDPGMELHLIHYSYGVNSTEKGDLSSESTVSRIRTEHFPLTLESARPSHTSQYLCASSAPVTSGGNEQFFGPGTRLTVL.

The rearrangement joins TRBV11-2 to TRBJ2-7; the D is unclear. Germline V gene lookup returns CDR1 SGHAT and CDR2 FQNNGV. There are 14 residues in the CDR3. Trimming stripped 1 base from V and 5 bases from J, with 12 bases between. The DNA of the CDR3 is TGTGCCAGCAGCTTAGGTGGCAGACCCCACGAGCAGTACTTC. It specifies CASSLGGRPHEQYF.

The V and J genes are TRBV4-1 and TRBJ2-6, with 7 nucleotides matching TRBD1. V lost 0 bases and J lost 1; bases outside the gene matches: 9. This CDR3 contains 19 residues. Germline-derived CDR1 and CDR2 are MGHRA and YSYEKL. The CDR3 DNA reads as TGCGCCAGCAGCCAAGAGTACGGGACAGCCAATTCTGGGGCCAACGTCCTGACTTTC. Amino acids: CASSQEYGTANSGANVLTF.

V usage is TRBV9 and J usage is TRBJ2-3; D possibly corresponds to TRBD2 (6 bases). V lost 5 bases, J lost 3 bases, and 13 bases lay in between. The CDR3 runs to 14 residues. CDR1 and CDR2 (germline): SGDLS, YYNGEE. CDR3 sequence: CASSAGILTDTQYF. As DNA, the CDR3 is TGTGCCAGCAGTGCGGGGATCCTGACAGATACGCAGTATTTT. Combining the CDR3 with reference TRBV9 and TRBJ2-3 gives the whole variable domain DSGVTQTPKHLITATGQRVTLRCSPRSGDLSVYWYQQSLDQGLQFLIQYYNGEERAKGNILERFSAQQFPDLHSELNLSSLELGDSALYFCASSAGILTDTQYFGPGTRLTVL.

Only a few counts were recorded for this clone. The chain combines TRBV30 with TRBJ2-3; 13 nucleotides line up with TRBD2. CDR3 length: 16 residues. V was pared by 2 bases and J by 4 bases, with 6 bases of the junction left unmatched. CDR1 is GTSNPN and CDR2 is SVGIG in the germline V gene (reference sequence). As DNA, the CDR3 is TGTGCCTGGAGTCGAGGGACTAGCGGGGTGGCAGATACGCAGTATTTT. It specifies CAWSRGTSGVADTQYF.